The rows below give T cell receptor beta chains drawn from one sample of a study of blood T cell repertoires in COVID-19. The method was immunoSEQ multiplex PCR; TCRdb's version includes in-frame clones alone and lacks a portion of them. The sample consists of 30,000 to 40,000 clones, 80% to 90% of them appearing once. The sequenced sample was peripheral blood. The source of these receptors is a human donor in a cohort sampled during active COVID-19. The CDR3 runs from the conserved cysteine through the conserved F or W. The D gene is left open where the match is weak. The size of a clone is reported for some rows only, either as once, few or many, or as a class for expanded clones.

V gene: TRBV9; clone size: .; D gene: .; CDR3 length: 14; J gene: TRBJ2-3; CDR3 protein: CASSVRGSTDTQYF; CDR3 DNA: TGTGCCAGCAGCGTACGCGGAAGCACAGATACGCAGTATTTT
V gene: TRBV7-9; clone size: .; D gene: .; CDR3 length: 12; J gene: TRBJ1-1; CDR3 protein: CASSLSGTEAFF; CDR3 DNA: TGTGCCAGCAGCTTATCAGGCACTGAAGCTTTCTTT
V gene: TRBV7-9; clone size: .; D gene: .; CDR3 length: 14; J gene: TRBJ2-3; CDR3 protein: CASRPGGGEDTQYF; CDR3 DNA: TGTGCCAGCAGACCTGGGGGGGGCGAAGATACGCAGTATTTT
V gene: TRBV4-1; clone size: .; D gene: .; CDR3 length: 14; J gene: TRBJ2-3; CDR3 protein: CASSQVQPTDTQYF; CDR3 DNA: TGCGCCAGCAGCCAAGTACAGCCCACAGATACGCAGTATTTT
V gene: TRBV6-5; clone size: few; D gene: .; CDR3 length: 12; J gene: TRBJ2-1; CDR3 protein: CASMSLSNEQFF; CDR3 DNA: TGTGCCAGCATGTCACTAAGCAATGAGCAGTTCTTC
V gene: TRBV2; clone size: .; D gene: .; CDR3 length: 15; J gene: TRBJ2-3; CDR3 protein: CASSKQETSTDTQYF; CDR3 DNA: TGTGCCAGCAGTAAACAGGAAACTAGCACAGATACGCAGTATTTT
V gene: TRBV19; clone size: few; D gene: TRBD1; CDR3 length: 16; J gene: TRBJ1-2; CDR3 protein: CASLEQGAQTFYGYTF; CDR3 DNA: TGTGCCAGCCTCGAACAGGGGGCTCAGACCTTCTATGGCTACACCTTC
V gene: TRBV9; clone size: .; D gene: .; CDR3 length: 14; J gene: TRBJ2-7; CDR3 protein: CASSVGGRSYEQYF; CDR3 DNA: TGTGCCAGCAGCGTAGGGGGCAGATCCTACGAGCAGTACTTC
V gene: TRBV5-4; clone size: .; D gene: .; CDR3 length: 13; J gene: TRBJ2-1; CDR3 protein: CASSFARGNEQFF; CDR3 DNA: TGTGCCAGCAGCTTTGCCCGGGGCAATGAGCAGTTCTTC
V gene: TRBV6-5; clone size: .; D gene: .; CDR3 length: 13; J gene: TRBJ1-5; CDR3 protein: CASDLSGNQPQHF; CDR3 DNA: TGTGCCAGCGATTTGTCAGGCAATCAGCCCCAGCATTTT
V gene: TRBV5-1; clone size: .; D gene: .; CDR3 length: 14; J gene: TRBJ2-7; CDR3 protein: CASSPLLGGYEQYF; CDR3 DNA: TGCGCCAGCAGCCCTCTCTTGGGGGGCTACGAGCAGTACTTC
V gene: TRBV18; clone size: .; D gene: .; CDR3 length: 11; J gene: TRBJ1-1; CDR3 protein: CASSGTWEAFF; CDR3 DNA: TGTGCCAGCTCAGGTACTTGGGAAGCTTTCTTT
V gene: TRBV2; clone size: .; D gene: TRBD2; CDR3 length: 16; J gene: TRBJ2-3; CDR3 protein: CASSGSGGPSTDTQYF; CDR3 DNA: TGTGCCAGCAGTGGGAGCGGGGGGCCAAGCACAGATACGCAGTATTTT
V gene: TRBV7-2; clone size: .; D gene: TRBD1; CDR3 length: 16; J gene: TRBJ1-6; CDR3 protein: CASSLDRGGYNSPLHF; CDR3 DNA: TGTGCCAGCAGCTTAGACAGGGGGGGGTATAATTCACCCCTCCACTTT
V gene: TRBV7-9; clone size: few; D gene: TRBD1; CDR3 length: 14; J gene: TRBJ2-1; CDR3 protein: CASSWDRGQNEQFF; CDR3 DNA: TGTGCCAGCAGCTGGGACAGGGGGCAAAATGAGCAGTTCTTC
V gene: TRBV5-1; clone size: .; D gene: TRBD2; CDR3 length: 18; J gene: TRBJ2-3; CDR3 protein: CASSLAGGAGVSTDTQYF; CDR3 DNA: TGCGCCAGCAGCTTGGCCGGGGGAGCGGGGGTGAGCACAGATACGCAGTATTTT